The entry that follows covers one T cell receptor beta chain sequence. No antigen is known for it. Base qualities are not provided; no much larger clone lies one nucleotide away. This sample was included in a study of STAT5B mutations in CD4+ large granular lymphocyte leukemia (dated by TCRdb to between 2021 and 2022). At the level of the whole study: Among healthy controls, the CDR3 'QG' motif was associated with a particular HLA allele. The study compared the TCRbeta repertoires of patients with CD4+ T-cell large granular lymphocyte leukemia against the TCRbeta repertoires of healthy blood donors. The purity of purified fractions was confirmed by flow cytometry on FACSCanto II or FACSVerse to exceed 95% among lymphocytes.

V and J are truncated by 10 bases and 5 bases respectively, leaving an intervening sequence of 17 bases. Looking up the germline V gene yields CDR1 MNHEY and CDR2 SVGAGI. The CDR3 covers 13 residues, taking in both the cysteine and the phenylalanine. The only DNA kept is the CDR3, 39 bases in frame from the first base. The healthy controls were 37 blood donors, and the buffy coats of these donors were supplied by the Finnish Red Cross blood service. All TCR-sequenced material derived from peripheral blood: patient blood samples and healthy donor buffy coats. Peripheral blood mononuclear cells were isolated by Ficoll-Hypaque gradient centrifugation. CD4+ cells were magnetically purified from the buffy coats of healthy controls. The Gentra Puregene Cell and Tissue kit was used to extract genomic DNA, and a Qubit 2.0 fluorometer was used to measure the amount of genomic DNA. The paper's findings and limits, for the study overall: Enrichment of TRBV06-family usage was observed among the top patient clones (8/27) relative to healthy controls (2/35). Greater clonality appeared to be present in CD4-sorted patient repertoires than in healthy CD4+ repertoires, and the difference was retained after the putative leukemic clones were removed. The data were not HLA-matched, and the higher clonality in CD4+ T-LGLL than in CD8+ T-LGLL could be due to the relatively small sample size. Main leukemic clonotypes were private to each patient, although under 30% appeared at low frequency in other patients' non-leukemic repertoires.

TCRbeta rearrangements were sequenced from genomic DNA using the immunoSEQ assay at survey resolution. For the original study's pipeline: In the TCR sequencing data, the smallest productive clonotype frequency that could be detected was 2.59 x 10-5. Analyses included only productive TCRbeta rearrangements, meaning complete and in-frame sequences. Sample clonality was computed as Simpson clonality in the immunoSEQ Analyzer version 3.0. Clones were grouped by frequency into very rare, small, medium, large (1-20%) or hyperexpanded (>20%) categories. OLGA 1.2.3 estimated generation probabilities, VDJtools produced V-gene circos plots, VDJdb was queried for specificities, and GLIPH identified CDR3 motifs. The table was pulled from immuneACCESS by TCRdb, which kept in-frame rearrangements only. Such tables lose some clones; where checked, under half of the loss comes from unresolved V genes, and the rest has no known cause. For V, J and clone size, that table is used; D and trimming come from the DNA. The sample profile shows tens of thousands of clones; 78% of them were found once. The ten largest account for approximately 2.5% of the sample.

The sequenced sample consisted of CD4+ T cells from blood buffy coats. This receptor was obtained from a human donor in good health. The receptor chain draws on TRBV6-5 and TRBJ1-1; the D gene is possibly TRBD1, with 6 bases matching. Read as DNA, the sequence is TGTGCCACCCGTGGCAGGGGAGGGACTGAAGCTTTCTTT. Protein translation: CATRGRGGTEAFF.